The 25 T cell receptor beta chains presented below share a single source sample, sequenced in a study of cytomegalovirus exposure and HLA in healthy donors. Vbeta (60) and Jbeta (13) primers were used in the PCR. TCRdb's table, derived via immunoSEQ multiplex PCR, lists solely in-frame clones and lacks some. The repertoire includes some 120,000 clones, around 85% of them detected once, and around 4% sits in the top ten. The sample was PBMCs. These receptors came from a man between 18 and 35 years old in good health and CMV-seropositive.

The V and J genes are TRBV11-2 and TRBJ2-7, with a possible D match to TRBD1 (6 bases). Germline V gene data show CDR1 as SGHAT and CDR2 as FQNNGV. This CDR3 comprises 14 residues. V lost 5 bases and J lost 4, with 15 bases in between. The DNA of the CDR3 is TGTGCCAGCAGCCCATTAACAGGGCGTTACGAGCAGTACTTC. This encodes CASSPLTGRYEQYF.

The chain carries TRBV19 and TRBJ2-7, with a tentative D call TRBD1 (5 bases). The length of the CDR3 is 16 residues. The V end lost 3 bases, the J end lost 1 base, and 16 bases lay between the germline ends. CDR1 is LNHDA and CDR2 is SQIVND in the germline V gene (reference sequence). CDR3 DNA: TGTGCCAGTAGTATGGGTGAAAGGGGTCGATCCTACGAGCAGTACTTC. This codes for CASSMGERGRSYEQYF.

This sequence joins TRBV15 and TRBJ2-5; 9 nucleotides line up with TRBD1. This CDR3 has 16 amino acids. Germline assignment: CDR1 LNHNV and CDR2 YYDKDF (reference sequence). J lost 5 bases, V lost 4 bases, and 11 bases had no gene match. The CDR3 region has the DNA TGTGCCACCAGCAATATCTGGGACAGGGATCGGGAGACCCAGTACTTC. Protein: CATSNIWDRDRETQYF.

This clone was observed a single time. V gene TRBV30 combines with J gene TRBJ2-7; TRBD2 is a possible D gene (6 bases). V gave up 0 bases and J gave up 4 bases, with 16 bases separating them. Germline V CDR1 and CDR2: GTSNPN, SVGIG (reference sequence). CDR3 length: 15 residues. The CDR3 here is CAWSVPGDRRYEQYF. The CDR3 DNA reads as TGTGCCTGGAGTGTACCGGGGGATCGGAGGTACGAGCAGTACTTC. The full variable domain, rest sourced from reference TRBV30 and TRBJ2-7, is SQTIHQWPATLVQPVGSPLSLECTVEGTSNPNLYWYRQAAGRGLQLLFYSVGIGQISSEVPQNLSASRPQDRQFILSSKKLLLSDSGFYLCAWSVPGDRRYEQYFGPGTRLTVT.

V gene TRBV19 combines with J gene TRBJ1-5; 9 bases match TRBD1. Germline V CDR1 and CDR2: LNHDA, SQIVND (reference sequence). This CDR3 region has 15 residues. Unmatched junction bases numbered 4, after V lost 4 bases and J lost 3 bases. The CDR3 DNA follows: TGTGCCAGTAGTAGCGGACAGGGGAACAATCAGCCCCAGCATTTT. It specifies CASSSGQGNNQPQHF.

As to this clone: A junction boundary mismatches the germline segment, possibly from a read error. The rearrangement links TRBV7-9 to TRBJ2-7; the match to TRBD2 covers 7 bases. Per the germline V gene, CDR1 is SEHNR and CDR2 is FQNEAQ (reference sequence). This CDR3 region has 14 residues. In nucleotides, the CDR3 is TGTTCCAGCAGCTTAGTAGGGAGGGACTACGAGCAGTACTTC. It is translated as CSSSLVGRDYEQYF. The variable domain in full, completed from reference TRBV7-9 and TRBJ2-7, reads DTGVSQNPRHKITKRGQNVTFRCDPISEHNRLYWYRQTLGQGPEFLTYFQNEAQLEKSRLLSDRFSAERPKGSFSTLEIQRTEQGDSAMYLCSSSLVGRDYEQYFGPGTRLTVT.

The chain employs TRBV30 and TRBJ2-2; no clear D gene. V was cut by 0 bases and J by 6 bases, with 8 bases left in between. The CDR3 consists of 13 residues. Germline V gene sequence: CDR1 GTSNPN, CDR2 SVGIG (reference sequence). The CDR3 reads CAWSVEVAGELFF. The CDR3, as DNA: TGTGCCTGGAGTGTAGAAGTAGCCGGGGAGCTGTTTTTT.

The chain employs TRBV4-3 and TRBJ2-5, with D unclear. The J call may be wrong; the DNA end is better matched by TRBJ2-7. The CDR3 runs 14 residues. The V gene's germline CDR1 is LGHNA and CDR2 YSLEER. CDR3 DNA sequence: TGCGCCAGCAGCCAAGGTGCGAGCTCCTACGAGCAGTACTTC. Translating it yields CASSQGASSYEQYF.

This chain connects TRBV11-2 to TRBJ2-1, with D uncertain. The germline V gene encodes CDR1 SGHAT and CDR2 FQNNGV. Trimming cost V 0 bases and J 12 bases, with 15 bases left between them. The CDR3 is 14 residues long. Written as DNA, the CDR3 is TGTGCCAGCAGCTTAGATCTTAGCTCCGAGAGGCAGTTCTTC. This codes for CASSLDLSSERQFF. The full variable domain, rest sourced from reference TRBV11-2 and TRBJ2-1, is EAGVAQSPRYKIIEKRQSVAFWCNPISGHATLYWYQQILGQGPKLLIQFQNNGVVDDSQLPKDRFSAERLKGVDSTLKIQPAKLEDSAVYLCASSLDLSSERQFFGPGTRLTVL.

This chain joins TRBV2 and TRBJ1-1; D call uncertain. The V end was cut by 7 bases, the J end by 8 bases, with 11 bases between. Germline-derived CDR1 and CDR2 are SNHLY and FYNNEI. This CDR3 has 11 amino acids. The CDR3 bases are TGTGCCAGCATAACGCGAACGGAAGCTTTCTTT. This translates into CASITRTEAFF.

V is TRBV7-2 and J is TRBJ2-4; maybe TRBD2 (5 bases). V lost 4 bases and J lost 2, with 9 bases in between. The CDR3 extends over 14 amino acids. The germline CDR1 and CDR2 sequences are SGHTA and FQGNSA. This chain's CDR3 is CASSSGMTKNIQYF. The CDR3, as DNA: TGTGCCAGCAGCTCGGGGATGACCAAAAACATTCAGTACTTC.

The genes are TRBV7-8 and TRBJ1-1; D is uncertain. Between the trimmed V and J ends, which lost 5 bases and 5 bases, there was a span of 12 bases. Germline V gene lookup returns CDR1 SGHVS and CDR2 FQNEAQ. The CDR3 loop spans 13 amino acids. CDR3 nucleotide sequence: TGTGCCAGCAGCCCAGGACGGGGAACTGAAGCTTTCTTT. Residues: CASSPGRGTEAFF.

The chain uses TRBV6-6 and TRBJ2-2; maybe TRBD2 (5 bases). V was clipped by 6 bases and J by 4 bases, with 18 bases between them. This CDR3 contains 16 residues. CDR1 is MNHNY and CDR2 is SVGAGI in the germline V gene (reference sequence). The CDR3 DNA is TGTGCCAGCAGCGGGGTTAGAACCTATGGCACCGGGGAGCTGTTTTTT. Encoded protein: CASSGVRTYGTGELFF.

This clone was picked up many times. The chain carries TRBV5-4 and TRBJ1-1; D is ambiguous. Trimming took off 3 bases at V and 1 base at J, with 13 bases between the two ends. Germline V gene sequence: CDR1 SGHNT, CDR2 YYREEE (reference sequence). CDR3 length equals 15 residues. In DNA, the CDR3 is TGTGCCAGCAGCTCCGCCGGGTTCTCGAACACTGAAGCTTTCTTT. Encoded protein: CASSSAGFSNTEAFF.

V gene TRBV19 combines with J gene TRBJ2-7; 9 bases align to TRBD1. Germline values: CDR1 LNHDA, CDR2 SQIVND (reference sequence). The CDR3 runs 15 residues. Trimming took 4 bases from V and 7 from J; bases not matched to a gene: 11. CDR3 bases: TGTGCCAGTAGTAAGGGGGACAGGGCCCTCCCAGAGCAGTACTTC. Protein sequence: CASSKGDRALPEQYF.

A few counts support this clone. The chain links TRBV7-6 to TRBJ1-3, with no clear D. Germline CDR1 and CDR2: SGHVS and FNYEAQ. The length of the CDR3 is 16 residues. The germline V and J ends were trimmed by 5 bases and 0 bases, with 14 bases remaining between them. The CDR3 protein is CASSPVVADSGNTIYF. CDR3 DNA: TGTGCCAGCAGCCCCGTGGTGGCGGACTCTGGAAACACCATATATTTT. Drawing the rest from reference TRBV7-6 and TRBJ1-3, the complete variable domain is GAGVSQSPRYKVTKRGQDVALRCDPISGHVSLYWYRQALGQGPEFLTYFNYEAQQDKSGLPNDRFSAERPEGSISTLTIQRTEQRDSAMYRCASSPVVADSGNTIYFGEGSWLTVV.

This clone showed up just a few times. The chain joins TRBV5-6 to TRBJ2-3, with TRBD2 matching over 13 bases. Germline CDR1 SGHDT, CDR2 YYEEEE. With V trimmed by 1 base and J by 10 bases, 9 bases remained unmatched. The CDR3 extends over 16 amino acids. The CDR3 is CASSLYGTSGKVAQYF. Here the CDR3 DNA reads TGTGCCAGCAGCTTGTACGGGACTAGCGGGAAGGTGGCGCAGTATTTT.

The chain recombines TRBV11-2 with TRBJ1-4; a weak D match, TRBD1 (5 bases). The CDR3 spans 15 residues. The ends were cut back, 5 bases at V and 1 base at J, with 11 bases in the middle. CDR1 is SGHAT and CDR2 is FQNNGV in the germline V gene. CDR3 bases: TGTGCCAGCAGCCCTTGGGGGGGAACTAATGAAAAACTGTTTTTT. Protein: CASSPWGGTNEKLFF.

V gene TRBV7-9 combines with J gene TRBJ1-2; 8 nucleotides match TRBD1. The CDR3 totals 16 residues. Germline values: CDR1 SEHNR, CDR2 FQNEAQ (reference sequence). Unmatched junction bases numbered 12, after V lost 4 bases and J lost 5 bases. CDR3 DNA: TGTGCCAGCAGCTCCCGCCTCGACAGGGGTCGGTATGGCTACACCTTC. Protein: CASSSRLDRGRYGYTF. Full variable domain (rest looked up from reference TRBV7-9 and TRBJ1-2): DTGVSQNPRHKITKRGQNVTFRCDPISEHNRLYWYRQTLGQGPEFLTYFQNEAQLEKSRLLSDRFSAERPKGSFSTLEIQRTEQGDSAMYLCASSSRLDRGRYGYTFGSGTRLTVV.

This chain uses TRBV5-4 with TRBJ2-3, with D possibly being TRBD2 (5 bases). V lost 2 bases and J 6 bases, leaving 16 bases between the germline ends. CDR1 is SGHNT, CDR2 YYREEE, per germline (reference sequence). CDR3 size: 15 residues. The CDR3 sequence: CASSFRGYGSDTQYF. DNA for the CDR3: TGTGCCAGCAGCTTCCGGGGTTACGGATCTGATACGCAGTATTTT. The full variable domain, completed using reference TRBV5-4 and TRBJ2-3, is ETGVTQSPTHLIKTRGQQVTLRCSSQSGHNTVSWYQQALGQGPQFIFQYYREEENGRGNFPPRFSGLQFPNYSSELNVNALELDDSALYLCASSFRGYGSDTQYFGPGTRLTVL.

The chain carries TRBV30 and TRBJ1-5, with a tentative D call TRBD1 (5 bases). The germline CDR1 and CDR2 sequences are GTSNPN and SVGIG (reference sequence). CDR3 size: 13 residues. Trimming took off 1 base at V and 4 bases at J, with 8 bases between the two ends. CDR3 protein: CAWSARGNQPQHF. The CDR3 DNA follows: TGTGCCTGGAGTGCACGGGGGAATCAGCCCCAGCATTTT.

The chain employs TRBV7-2 and TRBJ2-1; 7 bases fit TRBD2. V gave up 4 bases and J gave up 8 bases; unmatched junction bases: 20. The V gene's germline CDR1 is SGHTA and CDR2 FQGNSA. This CDR3 has 18 amino acids. CDR3 region: CASSYKTTGTTGFYEQFF. The CDR3 nucleotides read TGTGCCAGCAGCTACAAAACGACCGGGACTACCGGGTTCTATGAGCAGTTCTTC. Based on the CDR3 plus reference TRBV7-2 and TRBJ2-1, the full variable domain is GAGVSQSPSNKVTEKGKDVELRCDPISGHTALYWYRQSLGQGLEFLIYFQGNSAPDKSGLPSDRFSAERTGGSVSTLTIQRTQQEDSAVYLCASSYKTTGTTGFYEQFFGPGTRLTVL.

The chain has TRBV9 and TRBJ1-1; 8 nucleotides match TRBD1. The germline V gene encodes CDR1 SGDLS and CDR2 YYNGEE. This CDR3 region has 13 residues. V was pared by 4 bases and J by 6 bases, with 5 bases of the junction left unmatched. CDR3 sequence (DNA): TGTGCCAGCAGCACCGACAGGGGCCCTGAAGCTTTCTTT. This gives the protein CASSTDRGPEAFF.

The chain couples TRBV9 to TRBJ1-2, with TRBD1 as a possible D gene (5 bases). Trimming pared 4 bases from V and 4 bases from J, leaving 23 bases between. Germline CDR1 is SGDLS and CDR2 is YYNGEE. The CDR3 is 17 amino acids. CDR3 nucleotides: TGTGCCAGCAGCTCCAAAGGTGGGGCCCAGGACGCCTATGGCTACACCTTC. Translated, it gives CASSSKGGAQDAYGYTF. Combining the CDR3 with reference TRBV9 and TRBJ1-2 gives the whole variable domain DSGVTQTPKHLITATGQRVTLRCSPRSGDLSVYWYQQSLDQGLQFLIQYYNGEERAKGNILERFSAQQFPDLHSELNLSSLELGDSALYFCASSSKGGAQDAYGYTFGSGTRLTVV.

The gene calls are TRBV19 and TRBJ1-6; D not resolved. V lost 1 base and J lost 9, with 4 bases in between. Germline CDR1 and CDR2: LNHDA and SQIVND (reference sequence). The CDR3 totals 12 residues. CDR3 loop: CASSIGVSPLHF. The CDR3 region has the DNA TGTGCCAGTAGTATAGGAGTTTCACCCCTCCACTTT.